These T cell receptor beta chains were read from a single sample in a study of blood T cell repertoires in COVID-19. The protocol was immunoSEQ multiplex PCR, while the TCRdb copy is restricted to in-frame clones and leaves out a portion. The sample has about 190,000 clones, around four fifths seen once. Sequenced material: peripheral blood. The receptors derive from a woman of 80 years or more with active or convalescent COVID-19. Each CDR3 is given with its conserved first and last residue. Fields, in order: V gene, clone size, J gene, D gene, CDR3 DNA, CDR3 protein. A D gene is named only where the DNA matches it firmly. Size tells how often a clone was seen (once, few, many) or the class of an expanded clone, and some rows leave it out.

TRBV18	.	TRBJ1-3	.	TGTGCCAGCTCACCACCGTCGAGGGGGGGAACCGGAAACACCATATATTTT	CASSPPSRGGTGNTIYF
TRBV28	few	TRBJ1-1	.	TGTGCCAGCAGTTTACGGGGATTGGGAGCTTTCTTT	CASSLRGLGAFF
TRBV6-1	.	TRBJ2-7	TRBD2	TGTGCCAGCAGTGAGGGACTAGGGTTAAGAGAGCAGTACTTC	CASSEGLGLREQYF
TRBV4-1	once	TRBJ2-7	.	TGCGCCAGCAGCCAAGTTGGCGGGGAGAGCTCCTACGAGCAGTACTTC	CASSQVGGESSYEQYF
TRBV6-1	.	TRBJ1-6	TRBD1	TGTGCCAGCAGTGAGTGGGGACAGGGGATTTCACCCCTCCACTTT	CASSEWGQGISPLHF
TRBV12-3/TRBV12-4	.	TRBJ2-4	TRBD1	TGTGCCAGCAGACAGGGGGCCAAAAACATTCAGTACTTC	CASRQGAKNIQYF
TRBV27	.	TRBJ1-5	.	TGTGCCAGCAGTCCTATTTGGACCGCGGGGTTTAGCAATCAGCCCCAGCATTTT	CASSPIWTAGFSNQPQHF
TRBV18	.	TRBJ2-1	TRBD2	TGTGCCAGCTCACCACGGACGCGGGGGGGCCTTCTCCATGAGCAGTTCTTC	CASSPRTRGGLLHEQFF
TRBV28	few	TRBJ1-5	TRBD1	TGTGCCAGCAGTGGCGGGACAGGACTTAGCAATCAGCCCCAGCATTTT	CASSGGTGLSNQPQHF
TRBV28	.	TRBJ1-1	.	TGTGCCAGCAGTTTATACGGGGGCACTGAAGCTTTCTTT	CASSLYGGTEAFF